These T cell receptor beta chains were read from a single sample in a study of response to subunit inactivated influenza vaccine. TCRdb redid the calling of the RT-PCR reads with MiXCR, one entry per CDR3 protein. The sample records roughly 790,000 distinct CDR3 sequences, about 20% being singletons. This sample comprised PBMCs from blood, obtained around 5 days after vaccination. Every receptor here comes from a man aged 45-65 years who received an inactivated influenza vaccine. Both conserved end residues are part of each CDR3. Fields, in order: J gene, V gene, D gene, clone size, CDR3 protein, CDR3 DNA. The D gene is left open where the match is weak. For some rows the clone size is stated as once, few or many, or as a class when expanded; others skip it.

j_gene: TRBJ2-7
v_gene: TRBV7-2
d_gene: NA
abundance: few
CDR3aa: CASSLGGAIYEQYF
CDR3nt: TGTGCCAGCAGCTTAGGGGGGGCGATCTACGAGCAGTACTTC

j_gene: TRBJ2-1
v_gene: TRBV9
d_gene: TRBD2
abundance: NA
CDR3aa: CASSVLGRALNEQFF
CDR3nt: TGTGCCAGCAGCGTACTGGGGAGGGCCCTTAATGAGCAGTTCTTC

j_gene: TRBJ2-7
v_gene: TRBV20-1
d_gene: TRBD2
abundance: few
CDR3aa: CSARDSLAGTYEQYF
CDR3nt: TGCAGTGCTAGAGATTCGCTAGCGGGGACTTACGAGCAGTACTTC

j_gene: TRBJ2-5
v_gene: TRBV5-6
d_gene: NA
abundance: many
CDR3aa: CASSLSRPETQYF
CDR3nt: TGTGCCAGCAGCTTGTCGAGGCCCGAGACCCAGTACTTC

j_gene: TRBJ1-1
v_gene: TRBV12-3/TRBV12-4
d_gene: TRBD1
abundance: NA
CDR3aa: CASTKGATGREAFF
CDR3nt: TGTGCCAGCACCAAGGGGGCGACGGGCCGTGAAGCTTTCTTT

j_gene: TRBJ1-6
v_gene: TRBV7-2
d_gene: NA
abundance: few
CDR3aa: CASSSSGARSYNSPLHF
CDR3nt: TGTGCCAGCAGCTCCTCTGGGGCGAGATCCTATAATTCACCCCTCCACTTT

j_gene: TRBJ1-5
v_gene: TRBV6-2/TRBV6-3
d_gene: NA
abundance: NA
CDR3aa: CASSYGANQPQHF
CDR3nt: TGTGCCAGCAGTTACGGAGCGAATCAGCCCCAGCATTTT

j_gene: TRBJ2-3
v_gene: TRBV29-1
d_gene: NA
abundance: NA
CDR3aa: CSVEPGSGDTQYF
CDR3nt: TGCAGCGTTGAACCCGGGTCGGGAGATACGCAGTATTTT

j_gene: TRBJ1-1
v_gene: TRBV5-1
d_gene: TRBD1
abundance: NA
CDR3aa: CASSRDRPDTEAFF
CDR3nt: TGCGCCAGCAGCAGGGACAGGCCGGACACTGAAGCTTTCTTT

j_gene: TRBJ2-3
v_gene: TRBV4-1
d_gene: NA
abundance: NA
CDR3aa: CASSSQEWNFRPDTQYF
CDR3nt: TGCGCCAGCAGTTCTCAAGAATGGAACTTTAGACCAGATACGCAGTATTTT

j_gene: TRBJ2-5
v_gene: TRBV20-1
d_gene: TRBD1
abundance: few
CDR3aa: CSASPGTGEETQYF
CDR3nt: TGCAGTGCTAGCCCCGGGACAGGGGAAGAGACCCAGTACTTC

j_gene: TRBJ2-1
v_gene: TRBV12-3/TRBV12-4
d_gene: NA
abundance: many
CDR3aa: CASSPSGRNNEQFF
CDR3nt: TGTGCCAGCAGTCCCTCGGGGCGAAACAATGAGCAGTTCTTC

j_gene: TRBJ2-1
v_gene: TRBV12-3/TRBV12-4
d_gene: TRBD2
abundance: many
CDR3aa: CASTPTSGFYNEQFF
CDR3nt: TGTGCCAGCACCCCTACTAGCGGATTCTACAATGAGCAGTTCTTC

j_gene: TRBJ2-3
v_gene: TRBV7-9
d_gene: NA
abundance: many
CDR3aa: CASSYTGVGTDTQYF
CDR3nt: TGTGCCAGCAGCTACACGGGAGTTGGCACAGATACGCAGTATTTT

j_gene: TRBJ1-6
v_gene: TRBV20-1
d_gene: NA
abundance: few
CDR3aa: CSARTKDDSYNSPLHF
CDR3nt: TGCAGTGCTAGAACCAAAGACGACTCCTATAATTCACCCCTCCACTTT

j_gene: TRBJ2-7
v_gene: TRBV20-1
d_gene: TRBD1
abundance: NA
CDR3aa: CSGEDRGFLNEQYF
CDR3nt: TGCAGTGGTGAGGACAGGGGATTCCTGAACGAGCAGTACTTC

j_gene: TRBJ2-7
v_gene: TRBV7-2
d_gene: NA
abundance: few
CDR3aa: CASSLGLFYEQYF
CDR3nt: TGTGCCAGCAGCTTGGGACTGTTCTACGAGCAGTACTTC

j_gene: TRBJ2-2
v_gene: TRBV18
d_gene: NA
abundance: many
CDR3aa: CASSPQLTNTGELFF
CDR3nt: TGTGCCAGCTCACCACAACTTACCAACACCGGGGAGCTGTTTTTT

j_gene: TRBJ2-7
v_gene: TRBV20-1
d_gene: TRBD2
abundance: few
CDR3aa: CSARISGSSYEQYF
CDR3nt: TGCAGTGCTAGAATTAGCGGGTCCTCCTACGAGCAGTACTTC

j_gene: TRBJ2-5
v_gene: TRBV29-1
d_gene: TRBD2
abundance: few
CDR3aa: CSVGGAPKETQYF
CDR3nt: TGCAGCGTGGGAGGGGCTCCTAAGGAGACCCAGTACTTC

j_gene: TRBJ2-5
v_gene: TRBV18
d_gene: NA
abundance: few
CDR3aa: CASSPLTETQYF
CDR3nt: TGTGCCAGCTCACCACTGACCGAGACCCAGTACTTC

j_gene: TRBJ1-2
v_gene: TRBV7-9
d_gene: NA
abundance: many
CDR3aa: CASSLSSAANYGYTF
CDR3nt: TGTGCCAGCAGCTTATCGTCAGCCGCCAACTATGGCTACACCTTC

j_gene: TRBJ1-2
v_gene: TRBV12-3/TRBV12-4
d_gene: TRBD1
abundance: many
CDR3aa: CASSPTTGADGYGYTF
CDR3nt: TGTGCCAGCAGCCCAACCACAGGGGCAGATGGCTATGGCTACACCTTC

j_gene: TRBJ1-1
v_gene: TRBV7-2
d_gene: NA
abundance: NA
CDR3aa: CASSSYGRFGTEAFF
CDR3nt: TGTGCCAGCAGCTCCTACGGGAGGTTCGGGACTGAAGCTTTCTTT

j_gene: TRBJ2-7
v_gene: TRBV20-1
d_gene: NA
abundance: NA
CDR3aa: CSAGGRNSYEQYF
CDR3nt: TGCAGTGCTGGGGGACGGAACTCCTACGAGCAGTACTTC

j_gene: TRBJ1-1
v_gene: TRBV4-3
d_gene: NA
abundance: NA
CDR3aa: CASSQGPITEAFF
CDR3nt: TGCGCCAGCAGCCAAGGTCCTATTACTGAAGCTTTCTTT

j_gene: TRBJ1-1
v_gene: TRBV7-7
d_gene: NA
abundance: few
CDR3aa: CASSLLPGAEAFF
CDR3nt: TGTGCTAGCAGCTTATTGCCCGGGGCTGAAGCTTTCTTT

j_gene: TRBJ1-3
v_gene: TRBV29-1
d_gene: NA
abundance: few
CDR3aa: CSVEPLQGSGNTIYF
CDR3nt: TGCAGCGTTGAACCGTTACAGGGTTCGGGAAACACCATATATTTT

j_gene: TRBJ2-1
v_gene: TRBV20-1
d_gene: NA
abundance: NA
CDR3aa: CSIVGGQYNEQFF
CDR3nt: TGCAGCATTGTCGGGGGGCAGTACAATGAGCAGTTCTTC

j_gene: TRBJ2-5
v_gene: TRBV5-5
d_gene: NA
abundance: few
CDR3aa: CASSWKDPGSGTQYF
CDR3nt: TGTGCCAGCAGTTGGAAGGACCCCGGGTCGGGGACCCAGTACTTC

j_gene: TRBJ1-3
v_gene: TRBV20-1
d_gene: NA
abundance: NA
CDR3aa: CSARDPQGSGNTIYF
CDR3nt: TGCAGTGCTAGAGATCCCCAGGGCTCTGGAAACACCATATATTTT

j_gene: TRBJ2-3
v_gene: TRBV20-1
d_gene: TRBD2
abundance: few
CDR3aa: CSASPTSGTSTDTQYF
CDR3nt: TGCAGTGCTAGCCCGACTAGCGGGACTAGCACAGATACGCAGTATTTT

j_gene: TRBJ2-1
v_gene: TRBV11-2
d_gene: TRBD2
abundance: NA
CDR3aa: CASSLRLADYLSYNEQFF
CDR3nt: TGTGCCAGCAGCTTAAGACTAGCGGATTACCTATCCTACAATGAGCAGTTCTTC

j_gene: TRBJ2-7
v_gene: TRBV28
d_gene: NA
abundance: NA
CDR3aa: CASSNVGRWNYEQYF
CDR3nt: TGTGCCAGCAGCAATGTGGGTCGCTGGAACTACGAGCAGTACTTC

j_gene: TRBJ2-3
v_gene: TRBV18
d_gene: NA
abundance: few
CDR3aa: CASSPRLGSDTQYF
CDR3nt: TGTGCCAGCTCACCACGGTTGGGGTCGGATACGCAGTATTTT

j_gene: TRBJ2-7
v_gene: TRBV4-2
d_gene: NA
abundance: few
CDR3aa: CASSQVFGYEYEQYF
CDR3nt: TGTGCCAGCAGCCAAGTTTTTGGGTATGAGTACGAGCAGTACTTC

j_gene: TRBJ2-7
v_gene: TRBV21-1
d_gene: NA
abundance: few
CDR3aa: CASSSRDRDDEQYF
CDR3nt: TGTGCCAGCAGCAGCCGGGACAGGGATGACGAGCAGTACTTC

j_gene: TRBJ2-2
v_gene: TRBV6-2/TRBV6-3
d_gene: NA
abundance: few
CDR3aa: CASSPGRAGTGELFF
CDR3nt: TGTGCCAGCAGCCCCGGACGGGCAGGGACCGGGGAGCTGTTTTTT

j_gene: TRBJ2-3
v_gene: TRBV10-3
d_gene: NA
abundance: NA
CDR3aa: CAISDRQGTDTQYF
CDR3nt: TGTGCCATCAGTGACAGACAGGGCACAGATACGCAGTATTTT

j_gene: TRBJ1-1
v_gene: TRBV7-2
d_gene: TRBD1
abundance: NA
CDR3aa: CASSLSGGLTEAFF
CDR3nt: TGTGCCAGCAGCTTATCAGGGGGGCTCACTGAAGCTTTCTTT

j_gene: TRBJ2-1
v_gene: TRBV6-2/TRBV6-3
d_gene: NA
abundance: few
CDR3aa: CASSGGPGLAYNEQFF
CDR3nt: TGTGCCAGCAGTGGAGGACCGGGACTTGCCTACAATGAGCAGTTCTTC

j_gene: TRBJ2-7
v_gene: TRBV7-9
d_gene: NA
abundance: NA
CDR3aa: CASSPDSSIQYF
CDR3nt: TGTGCCAGCAGCCCCGACTCTTCTATTCAGTACTTC

j_gene: TRBJ1-1
v_gene: TRBV27
d_gene: NA
abundance: NA
CDR3aa: CASSLRGLLTEAFF
CDR3nt: TGTGCCAGCAGTTTACGGGGGCTTCTCACTGAAGCTTTCTTT

j_gene: TRBJ2-1
v_gene: TRBV12-3/TRBV12-4
d_gene: NA
abundance: few
CDR3aa: CASSPPGRLTRNEQFF
CDR3nt: TGTGCCAGCAGCCCCCCCGGCAGGTTAACCCGCAATGAGCAGTTCTTC

j_gene: TRBJ2-5
v_gene: TRBV4-3
d_gene: NA
abundance: NA
CDR3aa: CASSQDTGLYQETQYF
CDR3nt: TGCGCCAGCAGCCAAGACACAGGGCTTTACCAAGAGACCCAGTACTTC

j_gene: TRBJ2-2
v_gene: TRBV5-1
d_gene: TRBD1
abundance: few
CDR3aa: CASSLDRGDGELFF
CDR3nt: TGCGCCAGCAGCTTGGACAGGGGGGACGGGGAGCTGTTTTTT